This TCR beta chain was recovered during a study of T cell changes during pregnancy in multiple sclerosis. TCRdb's copy holds only in-frame clones and misses some; the assay was immunoSEQ multiplex PCR. The repertoire has 65,000 to 70,000 clones, more than 90% of them found once; the top ten carry about 2.3%. The material was peripheral blood, obtained in the first trimester of pregnancy. This sequence originates from a female donor with multiple sclerosis, enrolled in a pregnancy study.

CDR3 bases: TGTGCCAGCAGTTATTCGGGGACTAGCGGGACAGATGAGCAGTTCTTC. This translates into CASSYSGTSGTDEQFF. The chain carries TRBV6-5 and TRBJ2-1, with 13 bases aligning to TRBD2. Looked up from germline, CDR1 is MNHEY and CDR2 is SVGAGI. The V gene end was trimmed by 3 bases and the J gene end by 8 bases; junction bases not matched to a gene: 7. This CDR3 comprises 16 residues.